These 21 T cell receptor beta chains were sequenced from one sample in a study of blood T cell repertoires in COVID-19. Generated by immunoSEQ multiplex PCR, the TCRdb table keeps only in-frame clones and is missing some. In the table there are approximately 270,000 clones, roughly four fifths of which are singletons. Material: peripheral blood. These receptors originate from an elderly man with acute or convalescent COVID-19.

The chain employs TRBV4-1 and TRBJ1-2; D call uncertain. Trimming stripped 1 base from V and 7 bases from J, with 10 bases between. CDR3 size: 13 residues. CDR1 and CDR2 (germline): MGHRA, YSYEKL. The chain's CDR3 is CASSQGGGGGYTF. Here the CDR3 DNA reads TGCGCCAGCAGCCAAGGGGGAGGAGGTGGCTACACCTTC.

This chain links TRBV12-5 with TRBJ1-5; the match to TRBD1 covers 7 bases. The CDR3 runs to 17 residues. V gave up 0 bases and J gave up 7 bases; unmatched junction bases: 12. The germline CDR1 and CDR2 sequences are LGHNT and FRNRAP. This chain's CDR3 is CASGLVSVGGGQQPQHF. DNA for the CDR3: TGTGCTAGTGGTTTGGTAAGTGTAGGGGGCGGGCAACAGCCCCAGCATTTT.

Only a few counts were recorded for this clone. The CDR3 DNA sequence: TGTGCCAGTAGGGGACAGGGCTCACCCCTCCACTTT. Amino acid sequence: CASRGQGSPLHF. The chain couples TRBV19 to TRBJ1-6; 9 nucleotides align to TRBD1. This CDR3 has 12 amino acids. Germline V gene sequence: CDR1 LNHDA, CDR2 SQIVND (reference sequence). V trimming: 6 bases; J trimming: 10 bases; junction bases outside the gene matches: 1.

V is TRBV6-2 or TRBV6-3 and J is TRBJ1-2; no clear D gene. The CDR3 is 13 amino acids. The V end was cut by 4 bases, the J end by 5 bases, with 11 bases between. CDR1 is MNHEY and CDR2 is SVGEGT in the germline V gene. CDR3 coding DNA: TGTGCCAGCAGTTCCGTAGGGAGTTATGGCTACACCTTC. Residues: CASSSVGSYGYTF.

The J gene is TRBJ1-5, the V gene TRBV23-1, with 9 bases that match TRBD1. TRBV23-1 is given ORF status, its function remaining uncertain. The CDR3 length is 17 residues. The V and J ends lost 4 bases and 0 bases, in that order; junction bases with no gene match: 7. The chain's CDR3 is CASSRLGTGNSNQPQHF. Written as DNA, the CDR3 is TGCGCCAGCAGTCGGCTCGGGACAGGGAATAGCAATCAGCCCCAGCATTTT.

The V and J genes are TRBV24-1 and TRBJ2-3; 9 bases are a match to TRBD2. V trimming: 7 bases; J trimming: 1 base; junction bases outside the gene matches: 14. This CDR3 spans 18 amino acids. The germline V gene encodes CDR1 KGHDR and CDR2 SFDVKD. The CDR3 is CATSEGSGGHLRTDTQYF. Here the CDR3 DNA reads TGTGCCACCAGCGAGGGTAGCGGGGGTCACCTCCGCACAGATACGCAGTATTTT.

The CDR3 bases are TGTGCCAGCAGCTTGCGGGGATACAGCACAGATACGCAGTATTTT. It codes for CASSLRGYSTDTQYF. The genes are TRBV11-3 and TRBJ2-3; tentatively, D is TRBD2 (6 bases). Germline CDR1 and CDR2: SGHNT and YENEEA. The CDR3 consists of 15 residues. V was shortened by 3 bases and J by 0 bases, with 10 bases between the two germline ends.

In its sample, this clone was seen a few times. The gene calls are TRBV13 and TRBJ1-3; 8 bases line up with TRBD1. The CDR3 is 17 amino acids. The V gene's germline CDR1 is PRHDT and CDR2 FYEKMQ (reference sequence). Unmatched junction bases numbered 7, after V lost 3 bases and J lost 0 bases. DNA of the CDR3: TGTGCCAGCAGCTTGTCCAGGGGGCGCGGCTCTGGAAACACCATATATTTT. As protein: CASSLSRGRGSGNTIYF.

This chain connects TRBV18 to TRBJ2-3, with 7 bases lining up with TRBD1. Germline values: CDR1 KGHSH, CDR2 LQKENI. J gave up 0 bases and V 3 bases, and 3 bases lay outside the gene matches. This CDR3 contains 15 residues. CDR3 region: CASSPGTVSTDTQYF. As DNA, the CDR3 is TGTGCCAGCTCACCCGGGACAGTTAGCACAGATACGCAGTATTTT.

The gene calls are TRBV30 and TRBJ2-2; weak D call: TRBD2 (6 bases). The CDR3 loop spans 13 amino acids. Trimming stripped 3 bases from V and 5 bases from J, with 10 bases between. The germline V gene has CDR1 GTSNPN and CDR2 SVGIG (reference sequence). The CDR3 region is CAWRGGGTGELFF. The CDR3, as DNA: TGTGCCTGGAGGGGAGGAGGGACCGGGGAGCTGTTTTTT.

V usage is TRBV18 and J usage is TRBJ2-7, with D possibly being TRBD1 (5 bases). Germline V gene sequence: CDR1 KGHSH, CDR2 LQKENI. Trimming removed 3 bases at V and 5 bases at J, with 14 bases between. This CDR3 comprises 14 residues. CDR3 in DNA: TGTGCCAGCTCACCCACAGGATGGTTGAACGAGCAGTACTTC. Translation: CASSPTGWLNEQYF. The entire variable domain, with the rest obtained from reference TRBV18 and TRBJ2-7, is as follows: NAGVMQNPRHLVRRRGQEARLRCSPMKGHSHVYWYRQLPEEGLKFMVYLQKENIIDESGMPKERFSAEFPKEGPSILRIQQVVRGDSAAYFCASSPTGWLNEQYFGPGTRLTVT.

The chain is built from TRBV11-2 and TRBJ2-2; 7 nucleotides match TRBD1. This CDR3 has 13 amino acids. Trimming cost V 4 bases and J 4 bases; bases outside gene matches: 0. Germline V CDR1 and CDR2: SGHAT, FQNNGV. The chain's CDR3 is CASSWTGTGELFF. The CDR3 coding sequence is TGTGCCAGCAGCTGGACAGGCACCGGGGAGCTGTTTTTT. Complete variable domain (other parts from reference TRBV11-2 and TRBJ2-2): EAGVAQSPRYKIIEKRQSVAFWCNPISGHATLYWYQQILGQGPKLLIQFQNNGVVDDSQLPKDRFSAERLKGVDSTLKIQPAKLEDSAVYLCASSWTGTGELFFGEGSRLTVL.

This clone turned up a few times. CDR3 nucleotides: TGTGCCAGCAGCTTGTTAGCGGCTACCTACAATGAGCAGTTCTTC. Translating it yields CASSLLAATYNEQFF. The chain joins TRBV7-3 to TRBJ2-1, with TRBD2 as a possible D gene (6 bases). The CDR3 covers 15 residues. With 3 bases removed from V and 2 bases from J, the gap between germline ends came to 11 bases. CDR1 SGHTA and CDR2 FQGTGA come from the germline V gene.

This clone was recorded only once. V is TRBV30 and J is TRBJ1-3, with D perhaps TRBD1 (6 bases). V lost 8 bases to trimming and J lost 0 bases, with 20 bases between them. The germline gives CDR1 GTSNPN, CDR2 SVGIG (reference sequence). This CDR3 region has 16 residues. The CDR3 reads CAKKNRARNSGNTIYF. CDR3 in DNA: TGTGCCAAAAAAAACAGGGCCAGGAACTCTGGAAACACCATATATTTT.

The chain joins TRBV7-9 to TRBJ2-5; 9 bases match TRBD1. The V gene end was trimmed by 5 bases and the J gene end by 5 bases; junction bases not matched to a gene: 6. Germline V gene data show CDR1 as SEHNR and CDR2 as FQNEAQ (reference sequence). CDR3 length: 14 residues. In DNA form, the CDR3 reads TGTGCCAGCAGCCCCGGACAGGGGATGGAGACCCAGTACTTC. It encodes CASSPGQGMETQYF.

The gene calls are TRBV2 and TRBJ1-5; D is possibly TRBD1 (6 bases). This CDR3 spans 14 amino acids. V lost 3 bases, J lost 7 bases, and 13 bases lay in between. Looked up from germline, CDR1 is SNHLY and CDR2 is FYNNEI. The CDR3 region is CASSEGANGQPQHF. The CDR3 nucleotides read TGTGCCAGCAGTGAGGGGGCTAACGGGCAGCCCCAGCATTTT.

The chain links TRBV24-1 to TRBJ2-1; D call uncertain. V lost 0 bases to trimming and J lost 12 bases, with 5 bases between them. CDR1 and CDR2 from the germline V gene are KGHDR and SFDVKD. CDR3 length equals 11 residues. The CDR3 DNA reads TGTGCCACCAGTGATTTGGGCAGGCAGTTCTTC. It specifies CATSDLGRQFF.

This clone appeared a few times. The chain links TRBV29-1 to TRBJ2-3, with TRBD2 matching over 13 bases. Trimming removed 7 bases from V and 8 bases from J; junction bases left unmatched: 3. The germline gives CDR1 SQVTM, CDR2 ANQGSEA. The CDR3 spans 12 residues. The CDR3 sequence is CSGGLAGITQYF. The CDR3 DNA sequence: TGCAGCGGGGGACTAGCGGGGATTACGCAGTATTTT.

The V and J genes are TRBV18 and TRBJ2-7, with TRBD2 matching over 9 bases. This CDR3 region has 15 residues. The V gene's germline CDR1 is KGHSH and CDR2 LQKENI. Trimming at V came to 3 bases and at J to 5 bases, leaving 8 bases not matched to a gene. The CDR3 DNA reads TGTGCCAGCTCACCGCGGGGGGGGGCGCGACACGAGCAGTACTTC. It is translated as CASSPRGGARHEQYF.

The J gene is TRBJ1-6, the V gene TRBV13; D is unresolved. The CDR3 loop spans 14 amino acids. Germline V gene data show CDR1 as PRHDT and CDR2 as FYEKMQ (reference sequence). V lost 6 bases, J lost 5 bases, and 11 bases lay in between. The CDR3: CASRPRRDNSPLHF. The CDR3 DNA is TGTGCCAGCAGACCCCGTAGAGATAATTCACCCCTCCACTTT.

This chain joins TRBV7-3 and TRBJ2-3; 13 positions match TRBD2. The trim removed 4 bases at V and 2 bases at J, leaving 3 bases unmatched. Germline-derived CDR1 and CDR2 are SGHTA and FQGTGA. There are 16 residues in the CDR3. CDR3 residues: CASSSGTSGNTDTQYF. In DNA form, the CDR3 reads TGTGCCAGCAGCTCAGGGACTAGCGGGAACACAGATACGCAGTATTTT.